The entry below describes one TCR beta chain. Its antigen is still unknown. Treatment of the sample: approximately nine-day PBMC culture with coronavirus spike peptide pools or control peptides (ViraFEST assay). The sample is drawn from a study of vaccination and CD4 T cells after COVID-19. Sequencing of cultured CD4+ T cell DNA used the Oncomine TCR Beta short-read assay. Each CDR3 protein gets one entry after TCRdb re-called the PCR reads with MiXCR. The sample holds thousands of distinct CDR3 sequences, 16% seen once. Sequenced sample: CD4+ T cells from blood, cultured in vitro. This TCR came from a human donor who had recovered from COVID-19.

CDR3 residues: CASSETSRTRTEAFF. CDR3 DNA: TGTGCCAGCAGTGAAACGTCCAGGACAAGGACTGAAGCTTTCTTT. The chain couples TRBV25-1 to TRBJ1-1; the D gene is possibly TRBD1 (5 bases). CDR1 is MGHDK and CDR2 is SYGVNS in the germline V gene. Trimming removed 2 bases from V and 5 bases from J, with 15 bases in between. The CDR3 is made up of 15 amino acids.